The 5 T cell receptor beta chains presented below share a single source sample, sequenced in a study of OX40 agonist ivuxolimab in advanced cancers. To prepare the library, the immunoSEQ multiplex PCR assay was applied. TCRdb limited this immuneACCESS table to in-frame rearrangements with V and J called. A share of clones is missing; checked studies link under half to unresolved V genes, and the rest is unexplained. The sample profile shows 62,000 or so clones; 80% to 90% of them were found once. The top ten clonotypes cover approximately 9.8% of the sample. The sample was CD4+ or CD8+ T cells sorted from blood, taken in a trial of the OX40 agonist ivuxolimab. Source of these receptors: an adult with an advanced solid tumor such as melanoma, head and neck, liver or kidney cancer.

The rearrangement joins TRBV20-1 to TRBJ2-5; no firm D call. Per the germline V gene, CDR1 is DFQATT and CDR2 is SNEGSKA (reference sequence). The CDR3 totals 11 residues. V was trimmed by 6 bases and J by 5 bases, leaving 10 bases between them. The CDR3 DNA is TGCAGTGCCGGCAGCCTGGAGACCCAGTACTTC. This gives the protein CSAGSLETQYF.

The chain has TRBV5-6 and TRBJ2-3; D is undetermined. The V end was cut by 2 bases, the J end by 2 bases, with 9 bases between. The CDR3 runs 14 residues. Germline CDR1 is SGHDT and CDR2 is YYEEEE. The CDR3 DNA follows: TGTGCCAGCAGCTTAACGGGTAACACAGATACGCAGTATTTT. This sequence encodes CASSLTGNTDTQYF.

Only one count was recorded for this clone. The chain has TRBV4-3 and TRBJ1-1; the D is unclear. CDR1 is LGHNA and CDR2 is YSLEER in the germline V gene. V shed 0 bases and J shed 5 bases, with 10 bases lying between them. The CDR3 spans 14 residues. The CDR3, as DNA: TGCGCCAGCAGCCAAGATTGGCGGTGGACTGAAGCTTTCTTT. This codes for CASSQDWRWTEAFF.

The rearrangement joins TRBV2 to TRBJ1-5; D gene unclear. This CDR3 is built from 15 residues. Trimming removed 1 base from V and 0 bases from J, with 7 bases in between. CDR1 SNHLY and CDR2 FYNNEI come from the germline V gene. For the CDR3, the DNA is TGTGCCAGCAGTGAAGAGCTTTATAGCAATCAGCCCCAGCATTTT. Translated: CASSEELYSNQPQHF. The full variable domain, rest sourced from reference TRBV2 and TRBJ1-5, is EPEVTQTPSHQVTQMGQEVILRCVPISNHLYFYWYRQILGQKVEFLVSFYNNEISEKSEIFDDQFSVERPDGSNFTLKIRSTKLEDSAMYFCASSEELYSNQPQHFGDGTRLSIL.

This chain uses TRBV27 with TRBJ1-5; the D gene is possibly TRBD1 (5 bases). Trimming removed 6 bases at V and 2 bases at J, with 11 bases between. This CDR3 has 14 residues. Germline assignment: CDR1 MNHEY and CDR2 SMNVEV (reference sequence). CDR3 nucleotides: TGTGCCAGCAGCCCCTGGGACGGCAATCAGCCCCAGCATTTT. Translated: CASSPWDGNQPQHF.